What follows describes a single TCR beta chain. These data originate in a study of blood T cell repertoires in COVID-19. TCRdb's copy holds only in-frame clones and misses some; the assay was immunoSEQ multiplex PCR. The sample consists of under 250,000 clones, roughly 87% of them appearing once. In germline, CDR1 is MNHNS, CDR2 SASEGT. This CDR3 comprises 14 residues. Trimming removed 2 bases from V and 3 bases from J, with 9 bases in between. This TCR was recovered from a man aged 25-45 years who had recovered from COVID-19. Sequences were obtained from PBMCs or T cells enriched from blood (not recorded which). This sequence joins TRBV6-1 and TRBJ2-3; TRBD2 might be the D (5 bases). The CDR3 DNA sequence: TGTGCCAGCAGTGAAACCGGAGGAACAGATACGCAGTATTTT. Amino acid sequence: CASSETGGTDTQYF.